This T cell receptor beta chain was captured in a study of cytomegalovirus exposure and HLA in healthy donors. Researchers ran the PCR with 60 Vbeta and 13 Jbeta primers. The repertoire was sequenced with immunoSEQ multiplex PCR; TCRdb's copy has only in-frame clones and lacks some. The data contain under 300,000 clones, 80% to 90% of them singletons. This clone has just one count. This CDR3 is 15 amino acids long. V shed 4 bases and J shed 6 bases, with 16 bases lying between them. CDR1 and CDR2 (germline): MDHEN, SYDVKM. The material sequenced was PBMCs. This sequence joins TRBV28 and TRBJ1-5; D perhaps matches TRBD1 (5 bases). This TCR was recovered from a man in his forties or fifties in good health and CMV-seropositive. DNA for the CDR3: TGTGCCAGCAGTTCTGGGACGGGCGGGGGTCAGCCCCAGCATTTT. Residues: CASSSGTGGGQPQHF.